What follows are 9 T cell receptor beta chains derived from one specimen sequenced in a study of regulatory T cells in long-lasting Graves disease. Time point specified: newly diagnosed GD, antithyroid drugs for less than 3 months. PBMCs provided the RNA from which the TCR library was made. iRepertoire HTBI primers and Arm-PCR of CDR3 regions built TCR beta libraries. MiXCR, run by TCRdb on the multiplex PCR reads, gives a single entry per CDR3 protein. The data contain just over 600,000 distinct CDR3 sequences, 16% of them singletons. The same data also contributed to another study, on T cells in Graves' hyperthyroidism and ophthalmopathy.

The source material was peripheral blood mononuclear cells (PBMCs), sampled at new diagnosis, from a patient treated with antithyroid drugs. These receptors were taken from a woman aged 25 to 39 with Graves disease.

There are many counts of this clonotype. This chain joins TRBV7-9 and TRBJ2-1, with TRBD2 matching 7 bases. Germline V lookup: CDR1 SEHNR, CDR2 FQNEAQ (reference sequence). The CDR3 totals 14 residues. Trimming at V came to 5 bases and at J to 5 bases, leaving 6 bases not matched to a gene. The CDR3 protein is CASSLAGVHNEQFF. The CDR3 nucleotides read TGTGCCAGCAGCCTTGCGGGGGTCCACAATGAGCAGTTCTTC.

This clonotype was observed many times. The rearrangement joins TRBV7-9 to TRBJ2-3; D is uncertain. CDR1 and CDR2 (germline): SEHNR, FQNEAQ (reference sequence). CDR3 length: 15 amino acids. Trimming took 2 bases from V and 1 from J, leaving 10 bases between them. The CDR3 region has the DNA TGTGCCAGCAGCTTATATGGATCTGGCACAGATACGCAGTATTTT. It codes for CASSLYGSGTDTQYF.

This clonotype was seen only a few times. The CDR3 DNA reads TGCGCCAGCAGCCACCTCGGAGAAAAACTGTTTTTT. Its protein is CASSHLGEKLFF. V gene TRBV4-1 combines with J gene TRBJ1-4; D unclear. Germline V gene data show CDR1 as MGHRA and CDR2 as YSYEKL. This CDR3 is built from 12 residues. The V end was cut by 3 bases, the J end by 8 bases, with 7 bases between.

This chain uses TRBV19 with TRBJ2-7; 10 nucleotides align to TRBD2. Germline V CDR1 and CDR2: LNHDA, SQIVND (reference sequence). After removal of 7 bases from V and 0 bases from J, the junction contained 6 bases not matched to a gene. The CDR3 runs to 15 residues. The CDR3: CASTPTSGYSYEQYF. CDR3 nucleotide sequence: TGTGCCAGTACCCCGACTAGCGGGTACTCCTACGAGCAGTACTTC. Full variable domain (remainder filled in from reference TRBV19 and TRBJ2-7): DGGITQSPKYLFRKEGQNVTLSCEQNLNHDAMYWYRQDPGQGLRLIYYSQIVNDFQKGDIAEGYSVSREKKESFPLTVTSAQKNPTAFYLCASTPTSGYSYEQYFGPGTRLTVT.

In this sample, this clonotype turned up many times. V gene TRBV20-1 combines with J gene TRBJ2-3, with TRBD2 as a possible D gene (6 bases). Germline CDR1 DFQATT, CDR2 SNEGSKA (reference sequence). The V gene lost 0 bases and the J gene lost 4 bases, with 14 bases spanning the gap. This CDR3 comprises 15 residues. In DNA form, the CDR3 reads TGCAGTGCTAGAGATTGGCGGGGAGGTTCAGATACGCAGTATTTT. Its protein is CSARDWRGGSDTQYF.

Ten or more counts support this clonotype. The rearrangement joins TRBV20-1 to TRBJ2-7; 7 nucleotides agree with TRBD2. V dropped 5 bases and J dropped 0; count of bases not matched to a gene: 4. This CDR3 spans 13 amino acids. Germline V gene sequence: CDR1 DFQATT, CDR2 SNEGSKA (reference sequence). The CDR3 is CSAWGGSSYEQYF. DNA of the CDR3: TGCAGTGCTTGGGGGGGGAGCTCCTACGAGCAGTACTTC.

This clonotype was detected many times. V and J are TRBV11-3 and TRBJ2-7, with 8 nucleotides matching TRBD1. CDR1 is SGHNT and CDR2 is YENEEA in the germline V gene. V lost 5 bases to trimming and J lost 5 bases; unmatched junction nucleotides: 11. This CDR3 is built from 15 residues. The CDR3: CASSPTRDRGHEQYF. In nucleotides, the CDR3 is TGTGCCAGCAGCCCCACCCGTGACAGGGGCCACGAGCAGTACTTC.

This clonotype occurred many times. This rearrangement joins TRBV7-9 to TRBJ2-2; D is undetermined. Trimming shortened V by 2 bases and J by 4 bases, and 11 bases separated the two germline ends. The CDR3 loop spans 15 amino acids. CDR1 and CDR2 (germline): SEHNR, FQNEAQ (reference sequence). The CDR3 is CASSLIAGVTGELFF. CDR3 DNA sequence: TGTGCCAGCAGCTTAATCGCTGGGGTCACCGGGGAGCTGTTTTTT. Combining the CDR3 with reference TRBV7-9 and TRBJ2-2 gives the whole variable domain DTGVSQNPRHKITKRGQNVTFRCDPISEHNRLYWYRQTLGQGPEFLTYFQNEAQLEKSRLLSDRFSAERPKGSFSTLEIQRTEQGDSAMYLCASSLIAGVTGELFFGEGSRLTVL.

This clonotype was detected ten times or more. The V gene is TRBV12-3 or TRBV12-4, the J gene TRBJ2-3, with TRBD2 identical over 7 bases. This CDR3 spans 16 amino acids. V shed 6 bases and J 1 base; nucleotides not matched to a gene: 10. The CDR3 is CASSPSGGEGTDTQYF. The CDR3, as DNA: TGTGCCAGCAGCCCCAGTGGGGGGGAGGGCACAGATACGCAGTATTTT.